This T cell receptor (beta chain) was sequenced for a study of blood T cells in healthy people across ages. As concerns this clonotype: Its matching antigen is unknown.

Study results and limitations: Among long-lived donors, naive CD4+ cells were more numerous and diversity higher than in aged donors.

The use of a sample-barcoded 5' primer and a J-beta primer mix characterized a second PCR of roughly 7 to 12 cycles. TCRdb used MiXCR to reprocess the 5' RACE reads, holding one entry per CDR3 protein. The table lists 1,500,000 or so distinct CDR3 sequences, 59% of them singletons. The germline V gene has CDR1 SEHNR and CDR2 FQNEAQ (reference sequence). This CDR3 region has 14 residues. V was pared by 6 bases and J by 7 bases, with 15 bases between. The sequencing input was blood. This chain links TRBV7-9 with TRBJ1-4, with TRBD1 as a possible D gene (5 bases). The sequence was collected from a man between 18 and 35 years old in good health. The CDR3 sequence: CASSTGTASEKLFF. The DNA for the CDR3 is TGTGCCAGCAGTACCGGGACGGCATCTGAAAAACTGTTTTTT.